The 20 T cell receptor beta chains listed next were all sequenced from one sample in a study of T cell changes during pregnancy in multiple sclerosis. Clones were sequenced by immunoSEQ multiplex PCR, and TCRdb holds only the in-frame ones, with some missing. The data show some 100,000 clones, about 94% seen once. This sample comprised peripheral blood, obtained before pregnancy. The receptors originated from a female donor with multiple sclerosis, enrolled in a pregnancy study.

The V call is TRBV5-4, the J call TRBJ2-7, with D perhaps matching TRBD2 (6 bases). Germline-derived CDR1 and CDR2 are SGHNT and YYREEE (reference sequence). V lost 0 bases, J lost 1 base, and 17 bases lay in between. The length of the CDR3 is 17 residues. CDR3 sequence reads: CASSLAGLRDFSYEQYF. The DNA for the CDR3 is TGTGCCAGCAGCTTGGCGGGACTCCGGGACTTTTCCTACGAGCAGTACTTC.

CDR3 in amino acids: CASSSPEHEQYF. The CDR3 DNA reads TGTGCCAGCAGTTCACCAGAACACGAGCAGTACTTC. The gene calls are TRBV27 and TRBJ2-7; D uncertain. Germline V gives CDR1 MNHEY, CDR2 SMNVEV (reference sequence). V was shortened by 4 bases and J by 5 bases, with 9 bases between the two germline ends. The CDR3 consists of 12 residues.

The chain has TRBV30 and TRBJ2-2, with D perhaps matching TRBD1 (7 bases). Per germline, CDR1 GTSNPN and CDR2 SVGIG (reference sequence). This CDR3 region has 16 residues. V was pared by 0 bases and J by 7 bases, with 18 bases between. The CDR3 nucleotides are TGTGCCTGGAGTGTAGGTCGGCAGGGGGAGGTCGGGGAGCTGTTTTTT. It yields the protein CAWSVGRQGEVGELFF.

The chain links TRBV30 to TRBJ2-1, with 8 bases lining up with TRBD2. CDR3 length equals 15 residues. CDR1 and CDR2 (germline): GTSNPN, SVGIG (reference sequence). Trimming cost V 3 bases and J 4 bases; bases outside gene matches: 8. CDR3 region: CAWREAGVGYNEQFF. The CDR3 coding sequence is TGTGCCTGGAGGGAAGCGGGAGTAGGGTACAATGAGCAGTTCTTC.

The chain carries TRBV11-2 and TRBJ1-2; D gene ambiguous. Germline V gene sequence: CDR1 SGHAT, CDR2 FQNNGV. The V end lost 0 bases, the J end lost 8 bases, and 19 bases lay between the germline ends. The CDR3 extends over 16 amino acids. The DNA of the CDR3 is TGTGCCAGCAGCTTAGATTTAGGCAGGAACTCCTTGGGCTACACCTTC. Protein product: CASSLDLGRNSLGYTF.

The V call is TRBV14, the J call TRBJ2-5; 10 bases fit TRBD2. The V gene end was trimmed by 4 bases and the J gene end by 4 bases; junction bases not matched to a gene: 6. The CDR3 loop spans 15 amino acids. CDR1 and CDR2 (germline): SGHDN, FVKESK. The CDR3 nucleotides are TGTGCCAGCAGCCTCATAGCGGGAGGCCGAGAGACCCAGTACTTC. Encoded protein: CASSLIAGGRETQYF.

The genes are TRBV5-4 and TRBJ2-3; 9 nucleotides match TRBD2. Per germline, CDR1 SGHNT and CDR2 YYREEE (reference sequence). J lost 3 bases, V lost 5 bases, and 10 bases had no gene match. The CDR3 totals 16 residues. DNA for the CDR3: TGTGCCAGCAGTTACCTAGCGGGATGGACGACAGATACGCAGTATTTT. Translation gives CASSYLAGWTTDTQYF.

This chain links TRBV10-2 with TRBJ1-2; D possibly corresponds to TRBD1 (6 bases). This CDR3 is 13 amino acids long. V shed 3 bases and J shed 3 bases, with 8 bases lying between them. The germline CDR1 and CDR2 sequences are WSHSY and SAAADI. The chain's CDR3 is CASSDPGDYGYTF. The CDR3 DNA sequence: TGCGCCAGCAGTGATCCAGGGGACTATGGCTACACCTTC.

The rearrangement uses TRBV18 and TRBJ2-7; 8 bases line up with TRBD1. Trimming cost V 6 bases and J 0 bases; bases outside gene matches: 7. CDR1 is KGHSH and CDR2 is LQKENI in the germline V gene. CDR3 length: 15 residues. The CDR3 DNA reads as TGTGCCAGCTCGGAAGGACAGGGCAGCTCCTACGAGCAGTACTTC. It yields the protein CASSEGQGSSYEQYF.

In its sample, this clone was seen once. V gene TRBV4-1 combines with J gene TRBJ2-7, with D possibly being TRBD1 (5 bases). The ends were cut back, 2 bases at V and 2 bases at J, with 10 bases in the middle. CDR1 and CDR2 (germline): MGHRA, YSYEKL. The CDR3 extends over 14 amino acids. The CDR3 is CASSQTTVTYEQYF. The CDR3 bases are TGCGCCAGCAGCCAAACGACAGTGACCTACGAGCAGTACTTC.

The genes are TRBV28 and TRBJ1-4; D may be TRBD1 (6 bases). V lost 10 bases, J lost 8 bases, and 17 bases lay in between. Germline V gene sequence: CDR1 MDHEN, CDR2 SYDVKM. The CDR3 length is 13 residues. For the CDR3, the DNA is TGTGCCACCAGCGGACAGAGGTGGGAAAAACTGTTTTTT. As protein: CATSGQRWEKLFF.

This chain links TRBV28 with TRBJ1-2; D may be TRBD1 (6 bases). The CDR3 is 15 residues long. V was shortened by 5 bases and J by 7 bases, with 20 bases between the two germline ends. Germline CDR1 is MDHEN and CDR2 is SYDVKM. The DNA of the CDR3 is TGTGCCAGCAGTACCTCCATTGACAGGCGGGCTGGCTACACCTTC. Its protein product is CASSTSIDRRAGYTF.

The chain is built from TRBV7-9 and TRBJ2-1; D not certain. V lost 2 bases, J lost 4 bases, and 9 bases lay in between. Germline-derived CDR1 and CDR2 are SEHNR and FQNEAQ (reference sequence). This CDR3 region has 14 residues. CDR3 protein: CASSLSLSYNEQFF. CDR3 nucleotides: TGTGCCAGCAGCTTAAGTCTCAGTTACAATGAGCAGTTCTTC. Supplemented by reference TRBV7-9 and TRBJ2-1, the full variable domain reads DTGVSQNPRHKITKRGQNVTFRCDPISEHNRLYWYRQTLGQGPEFLTYFQNEAQLEKSRLLSDRFSAERPKGSFSTLEIQRTEQGDSAMYLCASSLSLSYNEQFFGPGTRLTVL.

This sequence joins TRBV4-2 and TRBJ1-5; D remains unclear. Germline assignment: CDR1 LGHNA and CDR2 YNFKEQ. With 0 bases removed from V and 2 bases from J, the gap between germline ends came to 11 bases. The CDR3 length is 16 residues. CDR3 loop: CASSQDHRERNQPQHF. Here the CDR3 DNA reads TGTGCCAGCAGCCAAGATCATAGGGAGCGCAATCAGCCCCAGCATTTT.

The V call is TRBV4-2, the J call TRBJ2-3; unclear D gene. V gave up 1 base and J gave up 2 bases, with 16 bases separating them. Per the germline V gene, CDR1 is LGHNA and CDR2 is YNFKEQ. The CDR3 is made up of 17 amino acids. The CDR3: CASSQGGARVNTDTQYF. For the CDR3, the DNA is TGTGCCAGCAGCCAAGGTGGAGCACGGGTAAACACAGATACGCAGTATTTT.

The genes are TRBV5-4 and TRBJ2-5; TRBD2 matches 7 bases. Unmatched junction bases numbered 9, after V lost 4 bases and J lost 3 bases. Germline lookup yields CDR1 SGHNT and CDR2 YYREEE (reference sequence). The CDR3 has 15 residues. The CDR3 region has the DNA TGTGCCAGCAGCAACCGGGAGGCCCCCAAAGAGACCCAGTACTTC. Its protein is CASSNREAPKETQYF.

The CDR3 reads CASSGGTGTSYYEQYF. The DNA for the CDR3 is TGCGCCAGCAGTGGGGGGACCGGGACTAGCTACTACGAGCAGTACTTC. V gene TRBV10-2 combines with J gene TRBJ2-7; 9 nucleotides line up with TRBD2. Germline CDR1 WSHSY, CDR2 SAAADI. CDR3 length: 16 amino acids. Trimming cost V 4 bases and J 3 bases; bases outside gene matches: 10.

The chain couples TRBV19 to TRBJ1-3; TRBD1 matches at 7 bases. Germline loops: CDR1 LNHDA, CDR2 SQIVND (reference sequence). Trimming cost V 5 bases and J 2 bases; bases outside gene matches: 3. This CDR3 is built from 14 residues. The CDR3 DNA reads TGTGCCAGTAGTGACGGGACAGCTGGAAACACCATATATTTT. Protein: CASSDGTAGNTIYF.

The V call is TRBV23-1, the J call TRBJ1-5; D gene unclear. TRBV23-1 is identified as an open reading frame with a role that is uncertain. V was clipped by 3 bases and J by 5 bases, with 11 bases between them. This CDR3 is 14 amino acids long. The CDR3 is CASSQKRQDQPQHF. The CDR3 bases are TGCGCCAGCAGTCAGAAACGACAAGATCAGCCCCAGCATTTT.

The chain has TRBV30 and TRBJ2-1, with TRBD2 as a possible D gene (5 bases). V was clipped by 0 bases and J by 10 bases, with 10 bases between them. The germline V gene has CDR1 GTSNPN and CDR2 SVGIG (reference sequence). The CDR3 contains 12 residues. CDR3 amino acids: CAWSVSGLEQFF. As DNA, the CDR3 is TGTGCCTGGAGTGTCTCGGGGTTGGAGCAGTTCTTC.